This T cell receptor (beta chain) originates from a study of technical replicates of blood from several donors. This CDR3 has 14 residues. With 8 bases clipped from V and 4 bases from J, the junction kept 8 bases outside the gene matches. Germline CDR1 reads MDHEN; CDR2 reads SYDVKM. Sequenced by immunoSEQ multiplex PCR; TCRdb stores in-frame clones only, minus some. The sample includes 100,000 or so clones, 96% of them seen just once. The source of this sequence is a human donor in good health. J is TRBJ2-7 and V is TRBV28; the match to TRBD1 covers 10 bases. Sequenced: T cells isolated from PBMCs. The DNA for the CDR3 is TGTGCCAGCCTGCTTGGGACAGGGGCTTACGAGCAGTACTTC. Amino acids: CASLLGTGAYEQYF.